The sequence of this T cell receptor (beta chain) was determined in a study of CD8 T cells in Susac syndrome. With random hexamers, reverse transcription was performed on about 0.5 to 1 ug of RNA. TCRdb reanalysed the immunoSEQ multiplex PCR reads using MiXCR and keeps one entry per CDR3 protein. In the table there are 330,000 or so distinct CDR3 sequences, around nine tenths of which are singletons. The CDR3 runs to 15 residues. Per germline, CDR1 SGDLS and CDR2 YYNGEE. Trimming took off 1 base at V and 5 bases at J, with 12 bases between the two ends. CD8+ and CD4+ T cells taken from blood had their TCR beta sequenced.

Material for sequencing was CD8+ T cells from PBMCs. This TCR derives from a human donor with multiple sclerosis. The gene calls are TRBV9 and TRBJ2-2; D might be TRBD1 (7 bases). The CDR3 region is CASSVSAGGTGELFF. CDR3 nucleotide sequence: TGTGCCAGCAGCGTATCGGCAGGGGGGACCGGGGAGCTGTTTTTT.